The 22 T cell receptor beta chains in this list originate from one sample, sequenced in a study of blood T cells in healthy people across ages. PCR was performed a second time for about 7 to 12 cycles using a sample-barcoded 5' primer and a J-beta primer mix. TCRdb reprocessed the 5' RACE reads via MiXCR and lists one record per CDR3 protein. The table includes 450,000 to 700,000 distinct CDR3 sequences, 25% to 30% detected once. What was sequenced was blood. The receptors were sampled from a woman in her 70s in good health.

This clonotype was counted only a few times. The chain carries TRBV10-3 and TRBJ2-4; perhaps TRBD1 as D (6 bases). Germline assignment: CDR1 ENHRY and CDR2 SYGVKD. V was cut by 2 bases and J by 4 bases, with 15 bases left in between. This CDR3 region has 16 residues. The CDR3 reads CAISEAGEGVKNIQYF. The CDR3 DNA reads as TGTGCCATCAGTGAGGCAGGGGAAGGGGTAAAAAACATTCAGTACTTC.

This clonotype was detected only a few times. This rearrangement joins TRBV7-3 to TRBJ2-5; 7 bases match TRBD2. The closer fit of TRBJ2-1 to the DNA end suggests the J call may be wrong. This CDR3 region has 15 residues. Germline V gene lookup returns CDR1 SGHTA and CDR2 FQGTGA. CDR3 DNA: TGTGCCAGCAGCTCAAGCGGGGCCGCCTACAATGAGCAGTTCTTC. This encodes CASSSSGAAYNEQFF.

The CDR3 nucleotides are TGCAGCGTTGGAAGGGGTACGAACACTGAAGCTTTCTTT. Protein product: CSVGRGTNTEAFF. V is TRBV29-1 and J is TRBJ1-1, with a possible D match to TRBD1 (5 bases). This CDR3 has 13 residues. Per germline, CDR1 SQVTM and CDR2 ANQGSEA. Trimming took 4 bases from V and 1 from J, leaving 10 bases between them.

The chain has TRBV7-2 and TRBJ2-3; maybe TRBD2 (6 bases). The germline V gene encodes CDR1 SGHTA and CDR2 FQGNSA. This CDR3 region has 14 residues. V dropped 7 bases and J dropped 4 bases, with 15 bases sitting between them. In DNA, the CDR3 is TGTGCCAGCACGCGGGTGGGGGGAGCAGATACGCAGTATTTT. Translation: CASTRVGGADTQYF. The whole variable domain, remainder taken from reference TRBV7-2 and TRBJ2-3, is GAGVSQSPSNKVTEKGKDVELRCDPISGHTALYWYRQSLGQGLEFLIYFQGNSAPDKSGLPSDRFSAERTGGSVSTLTIQRTQQEDSAVYLCASTRVGGADTQYFGPGTRLTVL.

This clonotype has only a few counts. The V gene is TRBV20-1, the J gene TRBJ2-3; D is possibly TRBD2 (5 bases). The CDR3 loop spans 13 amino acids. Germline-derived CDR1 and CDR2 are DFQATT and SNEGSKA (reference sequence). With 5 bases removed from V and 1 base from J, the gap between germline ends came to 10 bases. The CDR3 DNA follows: TGCAGTGCTGACGGACTCGGCACAGATACGCAGTATTTT. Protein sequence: CSADGLGTDTQYF.

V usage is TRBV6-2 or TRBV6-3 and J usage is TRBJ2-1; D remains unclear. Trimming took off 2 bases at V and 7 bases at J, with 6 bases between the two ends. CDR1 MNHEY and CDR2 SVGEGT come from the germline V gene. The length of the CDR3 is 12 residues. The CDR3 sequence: CASSYIGNEQFF. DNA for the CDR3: TGTGCCAGCAGTTACATTGGGAATGAGCAGTTCTTC.

This chain's CDR3 is CASSQVTGYEQYF. The CDR3 DNA reads TGTGCCAGCAGCCAAGTGACCGGCTACGAGCAGTACTTC. The chain links TRBV3-1 to TRBJ2-7; D ambiguous. V was clipped by 1 base and J by 3 bases, with 7 bases between them. The CDR3 loop spans 13 amino acids. The germline V gene encodes CDR1 LGHDT and CDR2 YNNKEL (reference sequence).

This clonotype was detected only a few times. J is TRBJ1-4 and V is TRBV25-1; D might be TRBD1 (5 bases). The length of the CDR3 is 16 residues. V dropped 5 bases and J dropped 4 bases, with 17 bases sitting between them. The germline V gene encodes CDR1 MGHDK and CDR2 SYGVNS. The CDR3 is CASSHRGGQINEKLFF. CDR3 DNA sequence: TGTGCCAGCAGTCATAGGGGAGGGCAGATTAATGAAAAACTGTTTTTT.

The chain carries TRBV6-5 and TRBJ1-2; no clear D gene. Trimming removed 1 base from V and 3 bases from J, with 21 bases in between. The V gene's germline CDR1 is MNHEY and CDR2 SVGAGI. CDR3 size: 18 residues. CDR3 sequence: CASSYFALHTGGDYGYTF. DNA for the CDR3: TGTGCCAGCAGTTACTTTGCCCTACATACGGGCGGCGACTATGGCTACACCTTC.

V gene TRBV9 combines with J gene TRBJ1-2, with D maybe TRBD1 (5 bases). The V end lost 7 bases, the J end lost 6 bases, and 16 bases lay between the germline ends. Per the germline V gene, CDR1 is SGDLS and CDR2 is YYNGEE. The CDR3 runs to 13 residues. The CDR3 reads CASSRVIGNGYTF. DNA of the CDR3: TGTGCCAGCTCCAGGGTTATAGGGAATGGCTACACCTTC.

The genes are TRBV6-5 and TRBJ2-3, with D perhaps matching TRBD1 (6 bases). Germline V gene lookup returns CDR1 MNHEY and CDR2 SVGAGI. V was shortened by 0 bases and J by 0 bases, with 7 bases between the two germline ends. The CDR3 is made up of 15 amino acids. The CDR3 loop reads CASSYSGTSTDTQYF. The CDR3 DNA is TGTGCCAGCAGTTACTCCGGGACAAGCACAGATACGCAGTATTTT.

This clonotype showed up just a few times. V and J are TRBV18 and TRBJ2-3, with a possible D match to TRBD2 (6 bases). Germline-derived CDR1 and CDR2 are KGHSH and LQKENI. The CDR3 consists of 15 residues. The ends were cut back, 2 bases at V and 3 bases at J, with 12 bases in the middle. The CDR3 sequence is CASSPGLPATDTQYF. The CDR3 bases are TGTGCCAGCTCACCAGGACTACCCGCAACAGATACGCAGTATTTT.

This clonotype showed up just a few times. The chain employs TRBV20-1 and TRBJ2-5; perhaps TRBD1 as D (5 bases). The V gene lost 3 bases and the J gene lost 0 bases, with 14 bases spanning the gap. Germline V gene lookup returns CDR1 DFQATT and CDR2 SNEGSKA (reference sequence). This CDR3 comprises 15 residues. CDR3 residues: CSASRQGTNQETQYF. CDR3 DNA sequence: TGCAGTGCTAGTCGGCAGGGAACTAACCAAGAGACCCAGTACTTC.

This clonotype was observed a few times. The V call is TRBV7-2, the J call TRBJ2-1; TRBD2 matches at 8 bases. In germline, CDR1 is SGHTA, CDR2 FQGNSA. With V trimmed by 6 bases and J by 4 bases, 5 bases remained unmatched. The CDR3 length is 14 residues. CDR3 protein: CASRLERGYNEQFF. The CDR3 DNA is TGTGCCAGCAGACTAGAGCGGGGGTACAATGAGCAGTTCTTC.

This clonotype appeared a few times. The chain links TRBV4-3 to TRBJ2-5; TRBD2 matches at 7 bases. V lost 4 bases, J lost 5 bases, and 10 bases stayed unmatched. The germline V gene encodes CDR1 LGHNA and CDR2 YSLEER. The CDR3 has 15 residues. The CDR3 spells CASSPSPAGEETQYF. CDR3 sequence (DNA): TGCGCCAGCAGCCCCTCCCCCGCGGGGGAGGAGACCCAGTACTTC.

CDR3 nucleotide sequence: TGTGCCAGCGGCCGTGGGACAGGACAAGAGACCCAGTACTTC. This gives the protein CASGRGTGQETQYF. V gene TRBV7-2 combines with J gene TRBJ2-5; 8 bases match TRBD1. This CDR3 has 14 amino acids. V lost 8 bases, J lost 2 bases, and 7 bases stayed unmatched. Germline V gene sequence: CDR1 SGHTA, CDR2 FQGNSA.

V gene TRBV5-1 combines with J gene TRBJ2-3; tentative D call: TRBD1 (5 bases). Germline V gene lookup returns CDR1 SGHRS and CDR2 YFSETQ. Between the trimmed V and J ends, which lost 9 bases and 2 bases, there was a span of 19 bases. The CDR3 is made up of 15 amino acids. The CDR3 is CATRQSAQLTDTQYF. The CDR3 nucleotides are TGCGCCACCAGACAGTCAGCTCAACTCACAGATACGCAGTATTTT.

CDR3 sequence: CASSTSESYEQYF. Here the CDR3 DNA reads TGTGCCAGCTCAACGAGTGAGTCCTACGAGCAGTACTTC. The rearrangement uses TRBV18 and TRBJ2-7; D uncertain. There are 13 residues in the CDR3. V was cut by 5 bases and J by 1 base, with 9 bases left in between. CDR1 and CDR2 (germline): KGHSH, LQKENI.

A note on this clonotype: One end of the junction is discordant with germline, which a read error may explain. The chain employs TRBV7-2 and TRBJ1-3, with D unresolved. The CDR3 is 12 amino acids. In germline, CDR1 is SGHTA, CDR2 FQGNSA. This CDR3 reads CAGSLALDTIYF. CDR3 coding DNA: TGTGCCGGCAGCTTAGCGTTGGACACCATATATTTT.

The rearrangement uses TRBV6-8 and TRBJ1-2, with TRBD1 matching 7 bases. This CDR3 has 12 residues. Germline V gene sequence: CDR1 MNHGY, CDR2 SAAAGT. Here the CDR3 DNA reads TGTGGACAGGGCTTGGAGGGCTATGGCTACACCTTC. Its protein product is CGQGLEGYGYTF.

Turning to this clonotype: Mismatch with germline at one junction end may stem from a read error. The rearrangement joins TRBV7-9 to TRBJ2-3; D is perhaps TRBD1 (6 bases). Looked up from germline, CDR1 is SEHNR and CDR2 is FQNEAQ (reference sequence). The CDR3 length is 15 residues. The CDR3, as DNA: TGTACCAGCAGCTTGCGACAGGTTGACACAGATACGCAGTATTTT. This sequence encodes CTSSLRQVDTDTQYF.

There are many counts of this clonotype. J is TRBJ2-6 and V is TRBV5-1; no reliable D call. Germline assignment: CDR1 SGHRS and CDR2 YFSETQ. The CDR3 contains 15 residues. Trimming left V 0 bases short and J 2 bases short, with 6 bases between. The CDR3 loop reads CASSLEGPGANVLTF. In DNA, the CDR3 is TGCGCCAGCAGCTTGGAAGGCCCTGGGGCCAACGTCCTGACTTTC.